This T cell receptor beta chain was retrieved from a study of blood T cell repertoires in COVID-19 (dated by TCRdb to 2018 to 2020). For the study in its entirety: Samples covering the acute and convalescent phases of COVID-19 were provided by collaborators in the United States, Italy and Spain. The material from the prospective study consisted of cDNA or gDNA derived from T cells, B-cell-depleted T cells, or PBMCs. The dataset comprised deeply sampled blood TCRbeta repertoires from subjects exposed to, actively infected with, or recovered from COVID-19. The repertoires were made available in a free public database intended to serve as a resource for research on the immune response to SARS-CoV-2. Samples were obtained from the ongoing ImmuneRACE study (first 160 participants) and from over 1,000 subjects provided by 6 global collaborators. Sample metadata almost always included a de-identified subject ID, COVID-19 status, age in years and sex. Where available, HLA class I and class II types were taken from metadata supplied by the sample provider and were not determined by assay-based typing.

TCRbeta CDR3 regions were amplified from genomic DNA using the immunoSEQ Assay, a bias-controlled multiplex PCR. The authors processed their data as follows. Within the assay, amplification of reference gene primers was used to estimate how many nucleated cells each sample contained. To quantify the absolute abundance of each unique TCRbeta CDR3 rearrangement, sequence reads were collapsed and filtered. For each sample, productive Simpson clonality was calculated as the square root of Simpson's diversity index over productive rearrangements. What TCRdb holds here is the immuneACCESS table cut down to in-frame rearrangements. Part of the clones is not present; checked against another copy, under half of the missing clones reflect an unresolved V gene, and the others are unexplained. The V and J calls and clone size were taken over from that table, and D and trimming were inferred from the DNA. The sample table lists approximately 260,000 clones, roughly four fifths of them with a count of one. The ten largest make up more than 3% of the sample.

In the prospective study, participants were roughly 18 to 100 years old, resided in 24 geographic areas of the United States, and were enrolled through a virtual design. To assign participants to cohorts, the prospective study relied on clinical history that participants themselves reported in a screening survey and a study questionnaire. Recovered participants in ImmuneRACE Cohort 3 were defined as having two consecutive negative NP/OP PCR tests, clearance from a healthcare professional, or resolution of symptoms. In the prospective study, mobile phlebotomists collected whole blood, serum and a nasopharyngeal or oropharyngeal swab from each participant. Over a roughly 2-month period, participants in the prospective study had the option of providing additional blood draws and questionnaires. Before DNA extraction, blood samples from the prospective study were shipped at room temperature or frozen.

The CDR3 starts with the cysteine, ends with the phenylalanine, and has 13 residues. Only the CDR3 DNA stays, 39 bases, in frame from base 1. From the germline V gene (reference sequence), CDR1 is LNHDA and CDR2 is SQIVND. Ends trimmed: V by 3 bases, J by 2 bases; bases unmatched to a gene: 1. On this clone: What antigen it recognizes has not been identified. No clone much larger than this one lies a single base away; base qualities are absent.

Findings and caveats that apply to the study as a whole: The amount of clinical and demographic metadata varied by source and participant and was provided uncurated.

The sequence joins TRBV19 to TRBJ2-7; the junction holds 7 bases that match TRBD1. The sequencing input was PBMCs or T cells enriched from blood (not recorded which). This clonotype was obtained from a man aged 50-59 years who had recovered from COVID-19. The CDR3 is CASSIQGAYEQYF. The DNA sequence is as follows: TGTGCCAGTAGTATTCAGGGGGCCTACGAGCAGTACTTC.